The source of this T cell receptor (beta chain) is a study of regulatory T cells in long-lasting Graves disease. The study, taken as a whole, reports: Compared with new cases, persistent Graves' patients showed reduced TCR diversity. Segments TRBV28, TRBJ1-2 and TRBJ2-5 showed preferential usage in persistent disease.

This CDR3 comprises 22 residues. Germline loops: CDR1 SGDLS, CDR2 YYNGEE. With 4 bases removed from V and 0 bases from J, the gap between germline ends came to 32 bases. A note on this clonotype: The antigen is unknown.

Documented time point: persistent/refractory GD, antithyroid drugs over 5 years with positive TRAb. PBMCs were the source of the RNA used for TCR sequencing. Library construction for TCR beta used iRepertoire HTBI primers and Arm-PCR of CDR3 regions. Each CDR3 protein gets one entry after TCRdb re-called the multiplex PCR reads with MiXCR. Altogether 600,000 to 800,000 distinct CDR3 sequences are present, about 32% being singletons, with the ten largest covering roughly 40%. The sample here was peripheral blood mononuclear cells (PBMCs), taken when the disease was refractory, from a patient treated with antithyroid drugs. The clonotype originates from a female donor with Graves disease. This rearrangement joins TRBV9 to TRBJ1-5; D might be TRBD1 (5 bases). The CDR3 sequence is CASSPNLRGRPKKGDSNQPQHF. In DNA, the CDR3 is TGTGCCAGCAGCCCGAATCTAAGGGGCAGACCCAAGAAAGGAGATAGCAATCAGCCCCAGCATTTT.